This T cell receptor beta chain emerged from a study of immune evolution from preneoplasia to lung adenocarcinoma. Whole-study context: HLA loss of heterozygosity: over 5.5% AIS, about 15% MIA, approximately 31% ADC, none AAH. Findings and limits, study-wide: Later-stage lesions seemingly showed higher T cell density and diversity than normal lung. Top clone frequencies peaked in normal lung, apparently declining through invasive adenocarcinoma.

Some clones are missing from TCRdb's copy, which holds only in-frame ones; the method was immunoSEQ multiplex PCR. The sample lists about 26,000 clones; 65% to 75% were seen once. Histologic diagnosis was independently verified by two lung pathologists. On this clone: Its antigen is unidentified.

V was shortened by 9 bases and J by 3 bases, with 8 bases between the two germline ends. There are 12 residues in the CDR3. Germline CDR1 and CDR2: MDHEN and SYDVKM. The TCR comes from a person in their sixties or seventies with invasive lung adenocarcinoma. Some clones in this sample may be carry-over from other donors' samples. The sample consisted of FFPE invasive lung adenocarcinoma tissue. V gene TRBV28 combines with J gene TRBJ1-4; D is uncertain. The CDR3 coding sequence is TGTGCCAGTACCCGGTCTAATGAAAAACTGTTTTTT. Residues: CASTRSNEKLFF. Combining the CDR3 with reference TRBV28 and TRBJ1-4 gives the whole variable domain DVKVTQSSRYLVKRTGEKVFLECVQDMDHENMFWYRQDPGLGLRLIYFSYDVKMKEKGDIPEGYSVSREKKERFSLILESASTNQTSMYLCASTRSNEKLFFGSGTQLSVL.